This T cell receptor beta chain was retrieved from a study of T-cell reconstitution after alpha-beta-depleted transplantation in children. Preparation of the TCRbeta library involved a method that used unique molecular identifiers. TCRdb reprocessed the PCR reads with MiXCR, giving one entry per CDR3 protein. The sample holds roughly 200,000 distinct CDR3 sequences, roughly a tenth seen once. Trimming took off 0 bases at V and 0 bases at J, with 14 bases between the two ends. Germline V gives CDR1 KGHSH, CDR2 LQKENI. The CDR3 loop spans 17 amino acids. Here the sequenced sample was PBMCs from the stem cell graft donor, taken from the stem cell graft. The chain couples TRBV18 to TRBJ1-1; tentatively, D is TRBD1 (5 bases). This receptor was identified in a human donor who donated a stem cell graft to a child with acute lymphoblastic leukemia. The CDR3 protein is CASSPPGRMGMNTEAFF. CDR3 coding DNA: TGTGCCAGCTCACCACCGGGGCGAATGGGCATGAACACTGAAGCTTTCTTT.